This TCR beta chain was retrieved from a study of cytomegalovirus exposure and HLA in healthy donors. The ends lost 8 bases at V and 7 bases at J; junction bases unmatched: 11. CDR3 size: 15 residues. Per germline, CDR1 LNHDA and CDR2 SQIVND (reference sequence). Produced via immunoSEQ multiplex PCR; TCRdb's table is partial and in-frame only. Among over 110,000 clones listed, 70% to 90% were seen once. The specimen sequenced was PBMCs. The TCR was taken from a young man in good health and CMV-seropositive. The chain employs TRBV19 and TRBJ1-5, with 10 bases lining up with TRBD1. The CDR3 here is CASCNRQGAGQPQHF. The CDR3 DNA reads TGTGCCAGTTGCAATAGACAGGGGGCGGGACAGCCCCAGCATTTT. Variable domain in full (rest from reference TRBV19 and TRBJ1-5): DGGITQSPKYLFRKEGQNVTLSCEQNLNHDAMYWYRQDPGQGLRLIYYSQIVNDFQKGDIAEGYSVSREKKESFPLTVTSAQKNPTAFYLCASCNRQGAGQPQHFGDGTRLSIL.